This T cell receptor beta chain was retrieved from a study of shared clonotypes between healthy human individuals. A remark on this clone: Its antigen is still unknown.

Whole-study findings and limits: The sole specimen, blood, was sampled, and tissue repertoires likely differ. Some clonotypes were shared by all four sorted-subset donors, while others were not shared. The non-shared ones had lower generation probabilities than the shared ones. At large depth, rarefaction still showed sorted-subset sequencing to be incomplete.

This CDR3 contains 15 residues. CDR1 SGHAT and CDR2 FQNNGV come from the germline V gene. Trimming took 3 bases from V and 3 from J; bases not matched to a gene: 4. The donor population consisted of healthy HIV-negative adults with no recent acute infections or vaccinations. Clones were read by immunoSEQ multiplex PCR, and TCRdb kept only the in-frame ones, dropping some. In the table there are 1 million to 1.3 million clones, roughly 74% of which are singletons. Material: memory CD4+ T cells from PBMCs. As for subset: CD45RA-negative fraction. The source is a man in his late teens or twenties in good health. Some clones in this sample may be carry-over from other donors' samples. The rearrangement links TRBV11-2 to TRBJ2-3, with TRBD2 identical over 9 bases. The CDR3 region has the DNA TGTGCCAGCAGCTTCACTAGCGGGTGGACAGATACGCAGTATTTT. Its protein is CASSFTSGWTDTQYF.